The present entry profiles one TCR beta chain with its context. The data were produced by immunoSEQ multiplex PCR, yet TCRdb's version contains in-frame clones alone and is incomplete. The profile shows approximately 88,000 clones, over 80% of them singletons. These data belong to a study of T cell changes during pregnancy in multiple sclerosis. This receptor was obtained from a female donor with multiple sclerosis, enrolled in a pregnancy study. The specimen comprised peripheral blood, sampled in the first trimester of pregnancy.

DNA of the CDR3: TGTGCCAGCCCGCCAAAAGGGGGGGAGCAAAGCTACAATGAGCAGTTCTTC. Protein product: CASPPKGGEQSYNEQFF. The chain combines TRBV28 with TRBJ2-1; TRBD2 is a possible D gene (7 bases). The V gene lost 8 bases and the J gene lost 3 bases, with 23 bases spanning the gap. The CDR3 length is 17 residues. Germline CDR1 MDHEN, CDR2 SYDVKM.